A selection of T cell receptor beta chains follows, all from one sample in a study of identical twins. One entry per CDR3 protein results from TCRdb running MiXCR on the 5' RACE reads. The repertoire holds about 240,000 distinct CDR3 sequences, under 12% seen once, with about a tenth in the top ten. Sequenced sample: memory T cells sorted from blood. These receptors originate from a man aged 50 or older in good health. CDR3s include the opening cysteine and the closing phenylalanine or tryptophan. Each record gives: J gene, D gene, clone size, V gene, CDR3 DNA, CDR3 protein. The D gene is left open where the match is weak. Rows may omit the clone size; those that give it use once, few, many or a size class.

>TRBJ1-2|NA|NA|TRBV7-2
TGTGCCAGCAGCTTAGGACCGGGGGTTGGCTACACCTTC
CASSLGPGVGYTF
>TRBJ1-2|TRBD1|many|TRBV20-1
TGCAGTGCTGGGGACAGGGTGGGCTATGGCTACACCTTC
CSAGDRVGYGYTF
>TRBJ2-3|TRBD2|NA|TRBV6-5
TGTGCCAGCAGTTACAAACTAGCGGGGGGGCCTAGTTTTGCAGATACGCAGTATTTT
CASSYKLAGGPSFADTQYF
>TRBJ1-2|TRBD1|NA|TRBV19
TGTGCCAGTAGTGTCCCGGGACAGGGAAACTATGGCTACACCTTC
CASSVPGQGNYGYTF
>TRBJ1-5|NA|NA|TRBV30
TGTGCCTGGAGTGTCTCCGGACAGTTTAGCAATCAGCCCCAGCATTTT
CAWSVSGQFSNQPQHF
>TRBJ1-1|NA|many|TRBV11-2
TGTGCCAGCAGCTTAGAGTCAGGGGTTAACACTGAAGCTTTCTTT
CASSLESGVNTEAFF
>TRBJ1-5|TRBD1|NA|TRBV15
TGTGCCACCAGCAGGCATGACACAGGGGAAGGATGGAATCAGCCCCAGCATTTT
CATSRHDTGEGWNQPQHF
>TRBJ2-1|NA|few|TRBV10-3
TGTGCCGCTAACCAGGGGCCCGGTACCCACAATGAGCAGTTCTTC
CAANQGPGTHNEQFF
>TRBJ2-1|TRBD2|NA|TRBV24-1
TGTGCCACCAGCCGCGGGGCGGGAGGGCCTTACAATGAGCAGTTCTTC
CATSRGAGGPYNEQFF
>TRBJ1-1|TRBD1|few|TRBV20-1
TGCAGTGCTAGAGTACCCTTTCAGGGGGCCCTCATGAACACTGAAGCTTTCTTT
CSARVPFQGALMNTEAFF
>TRBJ1-1|TRBD1|NA|TRBV19
TGTGCCAGTAGGGACAGGGGCGGTAGGACTGAAGCTTTCTTT
CASRDRGGRTEAFF
>TRBJ2-5|TRBD2|few|TRBV7-2
TGTGCCAGCAGCTTTGCCGGGACTAGCTTCGAGACCCAGTACTTC
CASSFAGTSFETQYF
>TRBJ2-1|TRBD2|few|TRBV18
TGTGCCAGCTCACCAGATCTAGCGGGAAGGTTAAAAGAGCAGTTCTTC
CASSPDLAGRLKEQFF
>TRBJ2-7|NA|few|TRBV6-4
TGTGCCAGCAGTGAGCAGGGGGGAGGATACGAGCAGTACTTC
CASSEQGGGYEQYF
>TRBJ2-5|NA|many|TRBV20-1
TGCAGTGCCCCGGAACCGCCGGGGAACCAAGAGACCCAGTACTTC
CSAPEPPGNQETQYF
>TRBJ1-1|NA|few|TRBV18
TGTGCCAGCTCACCACGTCAACAGCCTCCCCTGCGCACTGAAGCTTTCTTT
CASSPRQQPPLRTEAFF
>TRBJ2-7|NA|many|TRBV3-1
TGTGCCAGCAGCCACCTCCAAGTTTGGAGGGGGACGGCCTACGAGCAGTACTTC
CASSHLQVWRGTAYEQYF
>TRBJ2-7|TRBD1|many|TRBV15
TGTGCCACCAGCAGAGCCGGACAGGGCTACGAGCAGTACTTC
CATSRAGQGYEQYF
>TRBJ2-1|TRBD1|many|TRBV7-2
TGTGCCAGCAGCCGTCAACCGGGACAGGGATACAATGAGCAGTTCTTC
CASSRQPGQGYNEQFF
>TRBJ2-1|TRBD1|NA|TRBV20-1
TGCAGTGCTCCAAGACAGGGGGCGCGGAATGAGCAGTTCTTC
CSAPRQGARNEQFF
>TRBJ2-7|TRBD2|NA|TRBV29-1
TGCAGCGTTGAAGGTACTAGCGGGAGAAGCGAGCAGTACTTC
CSVEGTSGRSEQYF
>TRBJ2-3|TRBD1|NA|TRBV4-1
TGCGCCAGCAGCGCCGGACAGGGTCCCGCAGATACGCAGTATTTT
CASSAGQGPADTQYF
>TRBJ2-3|TRBD2|NA|TRBV24-1
TGTGCCACCAGTGACCCGGAGCGGGGAGCAACAGATACGCAGTATTTT
CATSDPERGATDTQYF
>TRBJ1-2|NA|many|TRBV20-1
TGCAGTGCTAGAGATTTTGGCACGACGGGCTATGGCTACACCTTC
CSARDFGTTGYGYTF
>TRBJ2-3|TRBD2|many|TRBV28
TGTGCCAGCTCTTTAGCGGGAGGGCCGAATACGCAGTATTTT
CASSLAGGPNTQYF
>TRBJ2-7|NA|few|TRBV4-2
TGTGCCAGCAGCCAAGTGTCTGGACAGTCTAGCAGCCCCTACGAGCAGTACTTC
CASSQVSGQSSSPYEQYF
>TRBJ2-5|NA|many|TRBV3-1
TGTGCCAGCAGCCAAAGGGGACAAGAGACCCAGTACTTC
CASSQRGQETQYF
>TRBJ1-6|TRBD1|NA|TRBV27
TGTGCCAGCAGTTTAGACAGGGTGTCTGGTTCACCCCTCCACTTT
CASSLDRVSGSPLHF
>TRBJ2-7|NA|few|TRBV5-1
TGCGCCAGCAGCGGGCCCCATTGGTACTTC
CASSGPHWYF
>TRBJ2-2|NA|NA|TRBV15
TGTGCCACCAGCAGAGAACAGGGTAGCGGGGAGCTGTTTTTT
CATSREQGSGELFF
>TRBJ2-7|NA|NA|TRBV10-3
TGTGCCGCCTCCCAGGGCCCGGGGACCTACGAGCAGTACTTC
CAASQGPGTYEQYF
>TRBJ1-1|TRBD1|many|TRBV27
TGTGCCAGCAGTCCTAGGGACAGGGATAGAACTGAAGCTTTCTTT
CASSPRDRDRTEAFF
>TRBJ2-3|NA|NA|TRBV7-2
TGTGCCAGCAGCCTCTCCGATGGGGGGTTTAGCACAGATACGCAGTATTTT
CASSLSDGGFSTDTQYF